These T cell receptor beta chains were read from a single sample in a study of shared clonotypes between healthy human individuals. Repertoires were generated with immunoSEQ multiplex PCR, while TCRdb's copy carries only in-frame clones and drops some. The table shows over 2 million clones, with 90% to 95% occurring only once. The specimen was naive CD4+ T cells sorted from blood. All receptors come from a man between 18 and 29 years old in good health. Each CDR3 is given with its conserved first and last residue. Each record gives: J gene, clone size, D gene, V gene, CDR3 DNA, CDR3 protein. The D gene is left open where the match is weak. Some rows have no size entry. The others give once, few or many, or a class for an expanded clone.

J gene: TRBJ1-2
clone size: NA
D gene: NA
V gene: TRBV7-9
CDR3 DNA: TGTGCCAGCAGCTTAGATAGTATTTGGGGGAACTATGGCTACACCTTC
CDR3 protein: CASSLDSIWGNYGYTF

J gene: TRBJ1-3
clone size: NA
D gene: TRBD1
V gene: TRBV5-6
CDR3 DNA: TGTGCCAGCAGCTTCGGGACAGGCCCTGGAAACACCATATATTTT
CDR3 protein: CASSFGTGPGNTIYF

J gene: TRBJ2-2
clone size: NA
D gene: TRBD2
V gene: TRBV27
CDR3 DNA: TGTGCCAGCAGACTAGCGGGGACCCTCGCGAACACCGGGGAGCTGTTTTTT
CDR3 protein: CASRLAGTLANTGELFF

J gene: TRBJ1-1
clone size: NA
D gene: NA
V gene: TRBV5-1
CDR3 DNA: TGCGCCAGCAGCTTGGCAGTCTCGCTTGCGGCCACTGAAGCTTTCTTT
CDR3 protein: CASSLAVSLAATEAFF

J gene: TRBJ1-1
clone size: NA
D gene: NA
V gene: TRBV7-8
CDR3 DNA: TGTGCCAGCAGCACACTAGGGCTGGACACTGAAGCTTTCTTT
CDR3 protein: CASSTLGLDTEAFF

J gene: TRBJ1-5
clone size: NA
D gene: NA
V gene: TRBV25-1
CDR3 DNA: TGTGCCAGGACCGGGACACCCCTCATGCCCCAGCATTTT
CDR3 protein: CARTGTPLMPQHF

J gene: TRBJ2-1
clone size: NA
D gene: NA
V gene: TRBV30
CDR3 DNA: TGTGCCTGGAGTGTAGGGCTAGCGAAAAATGAGCAGTTCTTC
CDR3 protein: CAWSVGLAKNEQFF

J gene: TRBJ1-2
clone size: NA
D gene: NA
V gene: TRBV5-5
CDR3 DNA: TGTGCCAGCAGCTTGTGGGGAGGCAGGTACACTTCTAACTATGGCTACACCTTC
CDR3 protein: CASSLWGGRYTSNYGYTF

J gene: TRBJ2-3
clone size: NA
D gene: TRBD1
V gene: TRBV5-6
CDR3 DNA: TGTGCCAGCAGCTTGGTGGACAGGGGGCTGGGAACAGATACGCAGTATTTT
CDR3 protein: CASSLVDRGLGTDTQYF

J gene: TRBJ1-1
clone size: NA
D gene: NA
V gene: TRBV6-1
CDR3 DNA: TGTGCCAGCAGTGAAGCCGAGGGGAACACTGAAGCTTTCTTT
CDR3 protein: CASSEAEGNTEAFF

J gene: TRBJ1-1
clone size: NA
D gene: NA
V gene: TRBV7-2
CDR3 DNA: TGTGCCAGCAGCTTAGGGGGTGGGACTTTCTTT
CDR3 protein: CASSLGGGTFF

J gene: TRBJ2-1
clone size: NA
D gene: TRBD2
V gene: TRBV7-2
CDR3 DNA: TGTGCCAGCAGCCTCAGTAGGCTAGCGGGAGGGCCTTTGTTGGGTGAGCAGTTCTTC
CDR3 protein: CASSLSRLAGGPLLGEQFF

J gene: TRBJ1-3
clone size: NA
D gene: TRBD1
V gene: TRBV9
CDR3 DNA: TGTGCCAGCAGCCCATGGGACAGCGACTTCTCTGGAAACACCATATATTTT
CDR3 protein: CASSPWDSDFSGNTIYF

J gene: TRBJ1-2
clone size: NA
D gene: TRBD1
V gene: TRBV4-1
CDR3 DNA: TGCGCCAGCAGCCAAGGACAGGGTTCTGGCTACACCTTC
CDR3 protein: CASSQGQGSGYTF

J gene: TRBJ2-7
clone size: NA
D gene: TRBD2
V gene: TRBV18
CDR3 DNA: TGTGCCAGCTCACCTGCTCCTAGCGGCTCCTACGAGCAGTACTTC
CDR3 protein: CASSPAPSGSYEQYF

J gene: TRBJ1-1
clone size: NA
D gene: NA
V gene: TRBV4-3
CDR3 DNA: TGCGCCAGCAGCCAAGGAGCCACTTTGAACACTGAAGCTTTCTTT
CDR3 protein: CASSQGATLNTEAFF

J gene: TRBJ2-7
clone size: NA
D gene: TRBD2
V gene: TRBV6-5
CDR3 DNA: TGTGCCAGCAGTCGGACTAGCGGTTACGAGCAGTACTTC
CDR3 protein: CASSRTSGYEQYF

J gene: TRBJ2-2
clone size: NA
D gene: TRBD2
V gene: TRBV2
CDR3 DNA: TGTGCCAGCAGGCCTACTAGCGCCGGGGAGCTGTTTTTT
CDR3 protein: CASRPTSAGELFF

J gene: TRBJ2-3
clone size: once
D gene: NA
V gene: TRBV19
CDR3 DNA: TGTGCCAGTAGTACCATCGCAGATACGCAGTATTTT
CDR3 protein: CASSTIADTQYF

J gene: TRBJ2-4
clone size: NA
D gene: TRBD1
V gene: TRBV19
CDR3 DNA: TGTGCCAGTAGGACAGGGGGGGAGGTCATTCAGTACTTC
CDR3 protein: CASRTGGEVIQYF

J gene: TRBJ2-7
clone size: NA
D gene: NA
V gene: TRBV5-1
CDR3 DNA: TGCGCCAGCAGCAAGACAGAAAACGAGCAGTACTTC
CDR3 protein: CASSKTENEQYF

J gene: TRBJ2-7
clone size: NA
D gene: NA
V gene: TRBV4-1
CDR3 DNA: TGCGCCAGCAGCCAAGATCCCGGAGGTTCCTACGAGCAGTACTTC
CDR3 protein: CASSQDPGGSYEQYF

J gene: TRBJ2-1
clone size: NA
D gene: NA
V gene: TRBV7-2
CDR3 DNA: TGTGCCAGCAGCTTAGCAGCGGGCTCCTACAATGAGCAGTTCTTC
CDR3 protein: CASSLAAGSYNEQFF

J gene: TRBJ2-1
clone size: NA
D gene: TRBD2
V gene: TRBV5-1
CDR3 DNA: TGCGCCAGCAGCGTTCGGACTAGCGGGACGGGCCCCAATGAGCAGTTCTTC
CDR3 protein: CASSVRTSGTGPNEQFF

J gene: TRBJ2-1
clone size: NA
D gene: TRBD2
V gene: TRBV7-9
CDR3 DNA: TGTGCCAGCCCCCCGGGACTAGCGGGAGGGCCTGGGAATGAGCAGTTCTTC
CDR3 protein: CASPPGLAGGPGNEQFF

J gene: TRBJ2-5
clone size: NA
D gene: NA
V gene: TRBV27
CDR3 DNA: TGTGCCAGCAGGGCAAACCACAGGGTCGAAGAGACCCAGTACTTC
CDR3 protein: CASRANHRVEETQYF

J gene: TRBJ2-3
clone size: once
D gene: NA
V gene: TRBV2
CDR3 DNA: TGTGCCAGCAGTGACCGGGTCGGGATCACAGATACGCAGTATTTT
CDR3 protein: CASSDRVGITDTQYF

J gene: TRBJ2-3
clone size: NA
D gene: NA
V gene: TRBV7-2
CDR3 DNA: TGTGCCAGCAGCTTAGCCCCCAAGGCTACGCAGTATTTT
CDR3 protein: CASSLAPKATQYF

J gene: TRBJ2-4
clone size: NA
D gene: NA
V gene: TRBV19
CDR3 DNA: TGTGCCAGTAGTATAGGGGGATTAGCCAAAAACATTCAGTACTTC
CDR3 protein: CASSIGGLAKNIQYF

J gene: TRBJ1-5
clone size: NA
D gene: TRBD1
V gene: TRBV7-8
CDR3 DNA: TGTGCCAGCAGCAAAACAGGGGGTAGCAATCAGCCCCAGCATTTT
CDR3 protein: CASSKTGGSNQPQHF

J gene: TRBJ2-3
clone size: once
D gene: NA
V gene: TRBV25-1
CDR3 DNA: TGTGCCAGCAGTGGCCTGACCGCGGGTACGCAGTATTTT
CDR3 protein: CASSGLTAGTQYF

J gene: TRBJ1-6
clone size: NA
D gene: TRBD1
V gene: TRBV7-9
CDR3 DNA: TGTGCCAGCAGCTCAGGAACAGGGGGGACCTCCTATAATTCACCCCTCCACTTT
CDR3 protein: CASSSGTGGTSYNSPLHF

J gene: TRBJ2-7
clone size: NA
D gene: NA
V gene: TRBV6-6
CDR3 DNA: TGTGCCAGCACCATCTCGGACCGTTCCTACGAGCAGTACTTC
CDR3 protein: CASTISDRSYEQYF

J gene: TRBJ1-2
clone size: NA
D gene: TRBD1
V gene: TRBV30
CDR3 DNA: TGTGCCTGGAGTCCAACGACAGGGAACCATGGCTACACCTTC
CDR3 protein: CAWSPTTGNHGYTF

J gene: TRBJ2-7
clone size: NA
D gene: NA
V gene: TRBV6-5
CDR3 DNA: TGTGCCAGCAGTTACCCATGGACGATTACCTACGAGCAGTACTTC
CDR3 protein: CASSYPWTITYEQYF

J gene: TRBJ2-7
clone size: NA
D gene: TRBD2
V gene: TRBV27
CDR3 DNA: TGTGCCAGCAGTTTAGGGCTAGCGGGAGGATACGAGCAGTACTTC
CDR3 protein: CASSLGLAGGYEQYF

J gene: TRBJ1-5
clone size: NA
D gene: NA
V gene: TRBV10-3
CDR3 DNA: TGTGCCATCAGTGAGTCTGCGCAGTCAAATCAGCCCCAGCATTTT
CDR3 protein: CAISESAQSNQPQHF

J gene: TRBJ2-7
clone size: NA
D gene: NA
V gene: TRBV7-2
CDR3 DNA: TGTGCCAGCAGCCCATACGGGGGCGAGCAGTACTTC
CDR3 protein: CASSPYGGEQYF

J gene: TRBJ2-2
clone size: NA
D gene: TRBD1
V gene: TRBV7-2
CDR3 DNA: TGTGCCAGCAGCGGATGGACAGGGAATCGGGGGGAGCTGTTTTTT
CDR3 protein: CASSGWTGNRGELFF

J gene: TRBJ1-5
clone size: once
D gene: TRBD1
V gene: TRBV19
CDR3 DNA: TGTGCCAGTAGTGGGGGGGGACAGGCTCAGCCCCAGCATTTT
CDR3 protein: CASSGGGQAQPQHF

J gene: TRBJ2-6
clone size: NA
D gene: NA
V gene: TRBV7-8
CDR3 DNA: TGTGCCAGCAGCTTAGAACAGGGATTTGGGGCCAACGTCCTGACTTTC
CDR3 protein: CASSLEQGFGANVLTF

J gene: TRBJ1-5
clone size: few
D gene: TRBD1
V gene: TRBV19
CDR3 DNA: TGTGCCACCAGGGGGAGCAATCAGCCCCAGCATTTT
CDR3 protein: CATRGSNQPQHF

J gene: TRBJ2-2
clone size: once
D gene: TRBD1
V gene: TRBV10-3
CDR3 DNA: TGTGCCACCGGGACAGACACCGGGGAGCTGTTTTTT
CDR3 protein: CATGTDTGELFF

J gene: TRBJ2-3
clone size: NA
D gene: NA
V gene: TRBV7-9
CDR3 DNA: TGTGCCAGCAGTCGGACAAAGAGCACAGATACGCAGTATTTT
CDR3 protein: CASSRTKSTDTQYF

J gene: TRBJ1-2
clone size: few
D gene: NA
V gene: TRBV30
CDR3 DNA: TGTGGGACGGCAGGGGCCTATGGCTACACCTTC
CDR3 protein: CGTAGAYGYTF

J gene: TRBJ1-3
clone size: NA
D gene: NA
V gene: TRBV7-2
CDR3 DNA: TGTGCCAGCAGCTTAGGGACCGTTGGATCTGGAAACACCATATATTTT
CDR3 protein: CASSLGTVGSGNTIYF

J gene: TRBJ1-5
clone size: NA
D gene: NA
V gene: TRBV27
CDR3 DNA: TGTGCCAGCAGTTCCGGACTTCGGCCCCAGCATTTT
CDR3 protein: CASSSGLRPQHF

J gene: TRBJ2-7
clone size: NA
D gene: NA
V gene: TRBV19
CDR3 DNA: TGTGCCAGTAGCCCCAAGGCCGGCGGGGCCTACGAGCAGTACTTC
CDR3 protein: CASSPKAGGAYEQYF

J gene: TRBJ2-2
clone size: NA
D gene: TRBD2
V gene: TRBV2
CDR3 DNA: TGTGCCAGCAGAGGGACTAGCGGGAGCCCGACCGGGGAGCTGTTTTTT
CDR3 protein: CASRGTSGSPTGELFF

J gene: TRBJ1-1
clone size: NA
D gene: TRBD1
V gene: TRBV28
CDR3 DNA: TGTGCCAGCACGGACAGGGTGCATGACACTGAAGCTTTCTTT
CDR3 protein: CASTDRVHDTEAFF

J gene: TRBJ1-4
clone size: NA
D gene: NA
V gene: TRBV6-5
CDR3 DNA: TGTGCCAGCAGTTACTCTGCGGGGCGGGGTGAAAAACTGTTTTTT
CDR3 protein: CASSYSAGRGEKLFF

J gene: TRBJ2-5
clone size: NA
D gene: NA
V gene: TRBV2
CDR3 DNA: TGTGCCAGCAGTCCCCTTGGTCAAGAGACCCAGTACTTC
CDR3 protein: CASSPLGQETQYF

J gene: TRBJ1-6
clone size: NA
D gene: NA
V gene: TRBV11-2
CDR3 DNA: TGTGCCAGCAGCTTAGTCGAGTTGAAGGGCCCACCCCTCCACTTT
CDR3 protein: CASSLVELKGPPLHF

J gene: TRBJ1-2
clone size: NA
D gene: NA
V gene: TRBV21-1
CDR3 DNA: TGTGCCAGCAGCAAAGTTGAGACAGACCCTTTCTTTGGAGGCTACACCTTC
CDR3 protein: CASSKVETDPFFGGYTF